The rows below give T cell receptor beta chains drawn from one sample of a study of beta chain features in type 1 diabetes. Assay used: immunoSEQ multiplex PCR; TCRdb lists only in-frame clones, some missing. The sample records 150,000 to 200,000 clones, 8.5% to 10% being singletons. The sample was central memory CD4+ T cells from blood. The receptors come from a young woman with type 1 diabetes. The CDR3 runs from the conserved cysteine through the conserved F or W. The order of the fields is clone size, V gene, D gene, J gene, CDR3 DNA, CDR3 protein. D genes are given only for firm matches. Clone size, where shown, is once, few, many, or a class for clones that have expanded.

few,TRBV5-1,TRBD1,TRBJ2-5,TGCGCCAGCAGCCTACGTTCCGGGACAGGGTTTATAGAGACCCAGTACTTC,CASSLRSGTGFIETQYF
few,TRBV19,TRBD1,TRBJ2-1,TGTGCCAGTAGTGCACGGACAGGAGTTTACAATGAGCAGTTCTTC,CASSARTGVYNEQFF
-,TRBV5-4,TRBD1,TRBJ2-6,TGTGCCAGCAACAGGGGTGGCATGAACTCTGGGGCCAACGTCCTGACTTTC,CASNRGGMNSGANVLTF
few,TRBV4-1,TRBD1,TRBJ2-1,TGCGCCAGCAGCCAGGCCCTGGGACAGGGCGGTGAGCAGTTCTTC,CASSQALGQGGEQFF
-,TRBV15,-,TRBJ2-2,TGTGCCACACAGTTAGACGAGAACACCGGGGAGCTGTTTTTT,CATQLDENTGELFF
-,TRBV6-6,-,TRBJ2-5,TGTGCCATCAGTGAGTCTAGCGTCACGGAAGAGACCCAGTACTTC,CAISESSVTEETQYF
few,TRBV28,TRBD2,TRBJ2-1,TGTGCCAGCGCGGGGACTAGCGGGAGGGCCGGCTACAATGAGCAGTTCTTC,CASAGTSGRAGYNEQFF
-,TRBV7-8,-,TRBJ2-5,TGTGCCAGCAGAGAGAACCAAGAGACCCAGTACTTC,CASRENQETQYF
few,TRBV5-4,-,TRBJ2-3,TGTGCCAGCAGCTTGGACAGTCCTAGCACAGATACGCAGTATTTT,CASSLDSPSTDTQYF
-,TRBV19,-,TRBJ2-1,TGTGCCAGTAGTATCCTTGAGCTCCATGAGCAGTTCTTC,CASSILELHEQFF
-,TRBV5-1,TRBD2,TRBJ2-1,TGCGCCAGCAGCTTGGGTCTACGCGGGAGCTCCTACAATGAGCAGTTCTTC,CASSLGLRGSSYNEQFF
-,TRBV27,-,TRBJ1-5,TGTGCCAGCAGTCCAGGGTACGGGCAGCCCCAGCATTTT,CASSPGYGQPQHF
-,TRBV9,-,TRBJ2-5,TGTGCCAGCAGCGTAGCCGTCGGAGGGGCCCAAGAGACCCAGTACTTC,CASSVAVGGAQETQYF
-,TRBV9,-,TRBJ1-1,TGTGCCAGCAGCACTAAGACAGGTAACACTGAAGCTTTCTTT,CASSTKTGNTEAFF
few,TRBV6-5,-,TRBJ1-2,TGTGCCACCCTAGGACTCTATGGCTACACCTTC,CATLGLYGYTF
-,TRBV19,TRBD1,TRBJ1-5,TGTGCCAGTAGTCCCAATACAGGGGGAAGCAATCAGCCCCAGCATTTT,CASSPNTGGSNQPQHF
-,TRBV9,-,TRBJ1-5,TGTGCCAGCAGCGTAGGGTCGACAAATCAGCCCCAGCATTTT,CASSVGSTNQPQHF
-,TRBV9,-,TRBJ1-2,TGTGCCAGCAGCCTGGAGCGGGACTATGGCTACACCTTC,CASSLERDYGYTF
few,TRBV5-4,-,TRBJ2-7,TGTGCCAGCAGCGTGGACTTCCCCCCCTACGAGCAGTACTTC,CASSVDFPPYEQYF
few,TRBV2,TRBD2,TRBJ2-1,TGTGCCAGCATCCCTACCGGGACTAGTTTCGATGAGCAGTTCTTC,CASIPTGTSFDEQFF
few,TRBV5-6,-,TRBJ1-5,TGTGCCAGCAGCCTCAGGGATCAGCCCCAGCATTTT,CASSLRDQPQHF
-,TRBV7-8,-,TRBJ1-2,TGTGCCAGCAGCCCCGATAGGCGGGGCCTCTATGGCTACACCTTC,CASSPDRRGLYGYTF